This T cell receptor beta chain originates from a study of T cells in Graves' hyperthyroidism and ophthalmopathy. Overall study findings and caveats: Blood also carried most thyroid clonotypes expanded above 0.001. Progression to ophthalmopathy was predicted a median of roughly 6.8 months early.

Using RNA transcripts as the source, TCR beta CDR3 regions were amplified. The study used the HTBI primer set for a first-round RT-PCR of the TCR CDR3. TCRdb recomputed calls from the multiplex PCR reads with MiXCR, one row per CDR3 protein. The repertoire has 500,000 to 600,000 distinct CDR3 sequences, about 45% of them found once; the top ten carry around 7.7%. This clonotype was seen many times. Its antigen is undetermined. Unmatched junction bases numbered 7, after V lost 1 base and J lost 5 bases. Germline CDR1 reads MNHEY; CDR2 reads SVGEGT. There are 16 residues in the CDR3. Hyperthyroidism was newly diagnosed in patients aged 18 to 65 (duration under 2 months). Exclusion followed for patients with uncontrolled infection, other autoimmune disease, pregnancy or lactation.

Sequencing was performed on peripheral blood or thyroid tissue (not recorded which). This TCR derives from a woman between 18 and 29 years old with Graves' hyperthyroidism. The genes are TRBV6-2 or TRBV6-3 and TRBJ2-5, with 10 bases aligning to TRBD1. CDR3 DNA sequence: TGTGCCAGCAGTTACTACACCGGGACAGGGGTCGAGACCCAGTACTTC. Residues: CASSYYTGTGVETQYF.